These 7 T cell receptor beta chains were sequenced from one sample in a study of Ad26.COV2.S vaccination and SARS-CoV-2 variants. Stated treatment: over 15 received Ad26.COV2.S at low or high dose, single or two shots; roughly 5 received placebo; per-sample allocation not given. At day 63 after the first vaccine or placebo injection, samples were drawn. Only in-frame clones appear in the TCRdb table, and some are missing; sequencing was by immunoSEQ multiplex PCR. In the table there are about 440,000 clones, roughly 87% of which are singletons. Sequencing was performed on peripheral blood, taken in a trial of Ad26.COV2.S vaccine versus placebo. These receptors all stem from a person aged 18-60 years who received the Ad26.COV2.S COVID-19 vaccine or a placebo.

The gene calls are TRBV20-1 and TRBJ2-5; D call uncertain. Trimming took 3 bases from V and 3 from J, leaving 5 bases between them. The germline gives CDR1 DFQATT, CDR2 SNEGSKA (reference sequence). This CDR3 comprises 11 residues. As DNA, the CDR3 is TGCAGTGCTAGGGCTAAAGAGACCCAGTACTTC. Translated: CSARAKETQYF.

The V call is TRBV4-3, the J call TRBJ2-1; the match to TRBD2 covers 10 bases. CDR1 and CDR2 (germline): LGHNA, YSLEER. This CDR3 region has 16 residues. Trimming removed 4 bases from V and 8 bases from J; junction bases left unmatched: 11. The DNA for the CDR3 is TGCGCCAGCAGCCTCCGGAGCGGGAGGGCTAGGGATGAGCAGTTCTTC. The encoded protein is CASSLRSGRARDEQFF.

CDR3 in amino acids: CASSQEMALNTEAFF. CDR3 coding DNA: TGTGCCAGCAGCCAAGAGATGGCGCTTAACACTGAAGCTTTCTTT. V usage is TRBV4-2 and J usage is TRBJ1-1, with unresolved D. Germline CDR1 reads LGHNA; CDR2 reads YNFKEQ. Trimming stripped 0 bases from V and 2 bases from J, with 10 bases between. CDR3 size: 15 residues.

The chain combines TRBV7-2 with TRBJ2-1; 8 bases line up with TRBD2. This CDR3 has 18 residues. With V trimmed by 0 bases and J by 0 bases, 7 bases remained unmatched. Germline CDR1 reads SGHTA; CDR2 reads FQGNSA. CDR3 DNA sequence: TGTGCCAGCAGCTTAGCGACTAGCGAAAGACACTCCTACAATGAGCAGTTCTTC. This codes for CASSLATSERHSYNEQFF. Full variable domain (outside the CDR3, taken from reference TRBV7-2 and TRBJ2-1): GAGVSQSPSNKVTEKGKDVELRCDPISGHTALYWYRQSLGQGLEFLIYFQGNSAPDKSGLPSDRFSAERTGGSVSTLTIQRTQQEDSAVYLCASSLATSERHSYNEQFFGPGTRLTVL.

A few counts support this clone. The chain links TRBV28 to TRBJ1-5; a weak D match, TRBD1 (6 bases). Trimming left V 0 bases short and J 0 bases short, with 9 bases between. The germline V gene encodes CDR1 MDHEN and CDR2 SYDVKM. This CDR3 has 16 amino acids. CDR3 nucleotides: TGTGCCAGCAGTTTATGGGGAGGGGGTAGCAATCAGCCCCAGCATTTT. This translates into CASSLWGGGSNQPQHF.

V is TRBV9 and J is TRBJ1-2, with TRBD1 matching 8 bases. CDR3 length equals 14 residues. With V trimmed by 4 bases and J by 3 bases, 5 bases remained unmatched. CDR1 and CDR2 from the germline V gene are SGDLS and YYNGEE. The CDR3, as DNA: TGTGCCAGCAGCCCGGACAGGGCGGACTATGGCTACACCTTC. Its translation: CASSPDRADYGYTF. Full variable domain (outside the CDR3, taken from reference TRBV9 and TRBJ1-2): DSGVTQTPKHLITATGQRVTLRCSPRSGDLSVYWYQQSLDQGLQFLIQYYNGEERAKGNILERFSAQQFPDLHSELNLSSLELGDSALYFCASSPDRADYGYTFGSGTRLTVV.

The V and J genes are TRBV24-1 and TRBJ2-5; D perhaps matches TRBD1 (6 bases). From germline, CDR1 is KGHDR and CDR2 SFDVKD. The V end was cut by 9 bases, the J end by 1 base, with 11 bases between. This CDR3 is 13 amino acids long. The CDR3 here is CATQGHLQETQYF. CDR3 nucleotide sequence: TGTGCCACCCAGGGACACCTCCAAGAGACCCAGTACTTC.